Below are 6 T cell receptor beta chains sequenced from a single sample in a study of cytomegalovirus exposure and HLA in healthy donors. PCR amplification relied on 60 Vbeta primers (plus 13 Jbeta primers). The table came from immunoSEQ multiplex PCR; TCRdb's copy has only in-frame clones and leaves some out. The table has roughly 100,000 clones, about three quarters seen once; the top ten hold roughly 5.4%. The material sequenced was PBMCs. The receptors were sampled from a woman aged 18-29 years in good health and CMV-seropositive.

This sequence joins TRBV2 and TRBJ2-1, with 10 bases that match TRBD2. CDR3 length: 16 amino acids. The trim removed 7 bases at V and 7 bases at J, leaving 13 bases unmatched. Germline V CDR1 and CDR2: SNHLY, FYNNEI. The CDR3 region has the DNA TGTGCCAGCATCGGAGCGGGAGGGCCGTTGTGGAATGAGCAGTTCTTC. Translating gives CASIGAGGPLWNEQFF.

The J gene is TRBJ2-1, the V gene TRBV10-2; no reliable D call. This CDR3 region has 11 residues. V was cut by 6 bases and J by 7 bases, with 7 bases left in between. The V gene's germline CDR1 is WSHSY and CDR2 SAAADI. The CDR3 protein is CASRSANEQFF. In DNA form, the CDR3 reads TGCGCCAGCAGGTCAGCGAATGAGCAGTTCTTC.

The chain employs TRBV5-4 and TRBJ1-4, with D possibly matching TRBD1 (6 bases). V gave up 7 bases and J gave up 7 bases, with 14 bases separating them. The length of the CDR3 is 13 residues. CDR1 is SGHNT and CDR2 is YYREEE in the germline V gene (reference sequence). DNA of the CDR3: TGTGCCAGCTGCCAACAGGGAAGTGAAAAACTGTTTTTT. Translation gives CASCQQGSEKLFF.

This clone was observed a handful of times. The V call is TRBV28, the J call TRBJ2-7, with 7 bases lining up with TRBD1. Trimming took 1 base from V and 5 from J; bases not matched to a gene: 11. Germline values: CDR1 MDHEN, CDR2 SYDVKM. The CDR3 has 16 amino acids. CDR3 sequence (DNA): TGTGCCAGCAGTTTATTCCAAAAGGGGGCGCTCCACGAGCAGTACTTC. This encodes CASSLFQKGALHEQYF. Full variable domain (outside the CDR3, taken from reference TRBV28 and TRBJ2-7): DVKVTQSSRYLVKRTGEKVFLECVQDMDHENMFWYRQDPGLGLRLIYFSYDVKMKEKGDIPEGYSVSREKKERFSLILESASTNQTSMYLCASSLFQKGALHEQYFGPGTRLTVT.

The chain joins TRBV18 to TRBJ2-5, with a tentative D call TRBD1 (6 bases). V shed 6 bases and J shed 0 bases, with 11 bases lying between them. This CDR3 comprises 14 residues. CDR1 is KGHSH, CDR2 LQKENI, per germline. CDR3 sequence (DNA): TGTGCCAGCTCTAGGACAGCCTACCAAGAGACCCAGTACTTC. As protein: CASSRTAYQETQYF.

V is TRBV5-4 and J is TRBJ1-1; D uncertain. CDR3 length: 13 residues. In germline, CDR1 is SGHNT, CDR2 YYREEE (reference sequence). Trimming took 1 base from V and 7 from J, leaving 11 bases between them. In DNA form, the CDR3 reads TGTGCCAGCAGCTTGCTCGGAGTCGATGAAGCTTTCTTT. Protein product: CASSLLGVDEAFF.